A selection of T cell receptor beta chains follows, all from one sample in a study of shared clonotypes between healthy human individuals. TCRdb keeps only in-frame clones here, not all; method: immunoSEQ multiplex PCR. This table has roughly 640,000 clones, around 97% appearing once. The specimen sequenced was naive CD4+ T cells sorted from blood. The receptor set was obtained from a woman in her 30s in good health. The CDR3 runs from the conserved cysteine through the conserved F or W. Each record gives: J gene, V gene, D gene, clone size, CDR3 DNA, CDR3 protein. D genes are given only for firm matches. A clone size is listed for some rows: how often the clone was seen (once, few, many), or a class if it is expanded.

j_gene: TRBJ1-4; v_gene: TRBV6-5; d_gene: .; abundance: once; CDR3nt: TGTGCCAGCAGGATCCCAGGGACAGAAAAACTGTTTTTT; CDR3aa: CASRIPGTEKLFF
j_gene: TRBJ1-1; v_gene: TRBV7-9; d_gene: .; abundance: .; CDR3nt: TGTGCCAGCAGCCTGGTGAGTGGGGGCGGAACTGAAGCTTTCTTT; CDR3aa: CASSLVSGGGTEAFF
j_gene: TRBJ2-2; v_gene: TRBV12-1; d_gene: .; abundance: .; CDR3nt: TGTGCCAGCAGCCCGCTTCGGGGTAGCGGGCGCGCGAACACCGGGGAGCTGTTTTTT; CDR3aa: CASSPLRGSGRANTGELFF
j_gene: TRBJ1-1; v_gene: TRBV10-2; d_gene: .; abundance: .; CDR3nt: TGCGCCAGCAGTGCCCGGGACTCACCCAAGGCTTTCTTT; CDR3aa: CASSARDSPKAFF
j_gene: TRBJ2-2; v_gene: TRBV5-1; d_gene: TRBD2; abundance: .; CDR3nt: TGCGCCAGCTCGGGTCTTCTAGCGGGAGTTAGCGGGGAGCTGTTTTTT; CDR3aa: CASSGLLAGVSGELFF
j_gene: TRBJ1-5; v_gene: TRBV11-3; d_gene: .; abundance: .; CDR3nt: TGTGCCAGCAGCTTAGATGGCCGATCTAATCAGCCCCAGCATTTT; CDR3aa: CASSLDGRSNQPQHF
j_gene: TRBJ1-1; v_gene: TRBV14; d_gene: .; abundance: .; CDR3nt: TGTGCCAGCAGCCAAGAGGTGCACAGCTATGAAGCTTTCTTT; CDR3aa: CASSQEVHSYEAFF
j_gene: TRBJ1-5; v_gene: TRBV21-1; d_gene: .; abundance: .; CDR3nt: TGTGCCAGCAGCAAAGGGGACCTCCAAAATCAGCCCCAGCATTTT; CDR3aa: CASSKGDLQNQPQHF
j_gene: TRBJ2-7; v_gene: TRBV5-4; d_gene: TRBD2; abundance: .; CDR3nt: TGTGCCAGCAGCTTGGGGACTAGCGGGAGCGAGCAGTACTTC; CDR3aa: CASSLGTSGSEQYF
j_gene: TRBJ1-2; v_gene: TRBV28; d_gene: .; abundance: .; CDR3nt: TGTGCCTCTTGGGGGGGAGCTAACTATGGCTACACCTTC; CDR3aa: CASWGGANYGYTF
j_gene: TRBJ2-2; v_gene: TRBV2; d_gene: TRBD2; abundance: .; CDR3nt: TGTGCCAGCAAGGAGGGAGGGTCCGGGGAGCTGTTTTTT; CDR3aa: CASKEGGSGELFF
j_gene: TRBJ2-1; v_gene: TRBV6-1; d_gene: TRBD2; abundance: .; CDR3nt: TGTGCCAGCAGTGAAAGGGGATTAGCGGGAGGACTCTCCTACAATGAGCAGTTCTTC; CDR3aa: CASSERGLAGGLSYNEQFF
j_gene: TRBJ1-1; v_gene: TRBV5-1; d_gene: TRBD1; abundance: .; CDR3nt: TGCGCCAGCAGCTGGGGACAGGGGGCCACTGAAGCTTTCTTT; CDR3aa: CASSWGQGATEAFF
j_gene: TRBJ2-1; v_gene: TRBV23-1; d_gene: TRBD2; abundance: .; CDR3nt: TGCGCCAGCAGTCTACGGACTAGCGGTGAGCAGTTCTTC; CDR3aa: CASSLRTSGEQFF
j_gene: TRBJ2-5; v_gene: TRBV25-1; d_gene: .; abundance: .; CDR3nt: TGTGCCAGCAGCACTCCGACTGAAAAAACCGAGACCCAGTACTTC; CDR3aa: CASSTPTEKTETQYF
j_gene: TRBJ1-1; v_gene: TRBV11-2; d_gene: .; abundance: .; CDR3nt: TGTGCCAGCAGCTTAATCGACACTGAAGCTTTCTTT; CDR3aa: CASSLIDTEAFF
j_gene: TRBJ2-7; v_gene: TRBV6-6; d_gene: .; abundance: once; CDR3nt: TGTGCCAGCAGTTACTCGGGGATCTACGAGCAGTACTTC; CDR3aa: CASSYSGIYEQYF
j_gene: TRBJ2-7; v_gene: TRBV28; d_gene: .; abundance: .; CDR3nt: TGTGCCAGCAGTTTACACCCCGACAGGTTCCACGAGCAGTACTTC; CDR3aa: CASSLHPDRFHEQYF
j_gene: TRBJ2-7; v_gene: TRBV7-8; d_gene: TRBD2; abundance: once; CDR3nt: TGTGCCAGCGACCGACTAGCGGGAGGGGTCGAGCAGTACTTC; CDR3aa: CASDRLAGGVEQYF
j_gene: TRBJ2-5; v_gene: TRBV6-1; d_gene: .; abundance: .; CDR3nt: TGTGCCAGCATCCTCACCTTTGGGGGTGGGACCCAGTACTTC; CDR3aa: CASILTFGGGTQYF
j_gene: TRBJ2-7; v_gene: TRBV6-5; d_gene: TRBD1; abundance: .; CDR3nt: TGTGCCAGCAGTTACACCTGGACAGGGGGCTACGAGCAGTACTTC; CDR3aa: CASSYTWTGGYEQYF
j_gene: TRBJ2-1; v_gene: TRBV25-1; d_gene: TRBD2; abundance: .; CDR3nt: TGTGCCAGCAGCACAAACCGGGGGACTAGCGGGACCCATGAGCAGTTCTTC; CDR3aa: CASSTNRGTSGTHEQFF
j_gene: TRBJ1-2; v_gene: TRBV7-2; d_gene: TRBD1; abundance: .; CDR3nt: TGTGCCAGCAGCCAACGCGGCAGGGGGCCTGGCTACACCTTC; CDR3aa: CASSQRGRGPGYTF
j_gene: TRBJ2-7; v_gene: TRBV20-1; d_gene: .; abundance: .; CDR3nt: TGCTCTCAACTGGGGCCCTACGAGCAGTACTTC; CDR3aa: CSQLGPYEQYF
j_gene: TRBJ1-2; v_gene: TRBV11-2; d_gene: .; abundance: .; CDR3nt: TGTGCCAGCAGCTTAGGAGGCATTCCGGATGGCTACACCTTC; CDR3aa: CASSLGGIPDGYTF
j_gene: TRBJ2-2; v_gene: TRBV5-5; d_gene: .; abundance: .; CDR3nt: TGTGCCAGCAGCTATCGGTCGAACACCGGGGAGCTGTTTTTT; CDR3aa: CASSYRSNTGELFF
j_gene: TRBJ2-7; v_gene: TRBV2; d_gene: TRBD1; abundance: .; CDR3nt: TGTGCCAGCAGTGTTTCCGGGACAGTGTACTACGAGCAGTACTTC; CDR3aa: CASSVSGTVYYEQYF
j_gene: TRBJ2-2; v_gene: TRBV5-1; d_gene: .; abundance: once; CDR3nt: TGCGCCAGCAGAGCCTCTCAGGGGGAGCTGTTTTTT; CDR3aa: CASRASQGELFF
j_gene: TRBJ1-1; v_gene: TRBV5-1; d_gene: .; abundance: .; CDR3nt: TGCGCCAGCAGCCCGGGACCGAGGGAAGCTTTCTTT; CDR3aa: CASSPGPREAFF
j_gene: TRBJ1-5; v_gene: TRBV27; d_gene: .; abundance: .; CDR3nt: TGTGCCAGCAGGGGGTTCAGGGAGGATCAGCCCCAGCATTTT; CDR3aa: CASRGFREDQPQHF
j_gene: TRBJ2-7; v_gene: TRBV7-2; d_gene: .; abundance: .; CDR3nt: TGTGCCAGCAGCTTAGGACAGGTCGAGCAGTACTTC; CDR3aa: CASSLGQVEQYF
j_gene: TRBJ2-3; v_gene: TRBV29-1; d_gene: .; abundance: .; CDR3nt: TGCAGCGTTGAGGCGCGGCAGGGCTCATCCCAGTATTTT; CDR3aa: CSVEARQGSSQYF
j_gene: TRBJ1-4; v_gene: TRBV5-1; d_gene: TRBD1; abundance: .; CDR3nt: TGCGCCAGCAGCGCGCGGACAGGAGGTAATGAAAAACTGTTTTTT; CDR3aa: CASSARTGGNEKLFF
j_gene: TRBJ2-7; v_gene: TRBV28; d_gene: .; abundance: .; CDR3nt: TGTGCCAGCACCTCCTGGCCCCCACTCAGGAATTCCTACGAGCAGTACTTC; CDR3aa: CASTSWPPLRNSYEQYF
j_gene: TRBJ2-7; v_gene: TRBV5-1; d_gene: TRBD2; abundance: .; CDR3nt: TGCGCCAGCAGCATGGGCGGGCTGGCGGGGGTAGGGTACGAGCAGTACTTC; CDR3aa: CASSMGGLAGVGYEQYF
j_gene: TRBJ1-2; v_gene: TRBV5-4; d_gene: TRBD1; abundance: .; CDR3nt: TGTGCCAGCAGCTTAGGGACAGAGCCGAACTATGGCTACACCTTC; CDR3aa: CASSLGTEPNYGYTF
j_gene: TRBJ1-6; v_gene: TRBV6-5; d_gene: .; abundance: .; CDR3nt: TGTGCCAGCAGTTACTGGCAGGGAGATTCACCCCTCCACTTT; CDR3aa: CASSYWQGDSPLHF